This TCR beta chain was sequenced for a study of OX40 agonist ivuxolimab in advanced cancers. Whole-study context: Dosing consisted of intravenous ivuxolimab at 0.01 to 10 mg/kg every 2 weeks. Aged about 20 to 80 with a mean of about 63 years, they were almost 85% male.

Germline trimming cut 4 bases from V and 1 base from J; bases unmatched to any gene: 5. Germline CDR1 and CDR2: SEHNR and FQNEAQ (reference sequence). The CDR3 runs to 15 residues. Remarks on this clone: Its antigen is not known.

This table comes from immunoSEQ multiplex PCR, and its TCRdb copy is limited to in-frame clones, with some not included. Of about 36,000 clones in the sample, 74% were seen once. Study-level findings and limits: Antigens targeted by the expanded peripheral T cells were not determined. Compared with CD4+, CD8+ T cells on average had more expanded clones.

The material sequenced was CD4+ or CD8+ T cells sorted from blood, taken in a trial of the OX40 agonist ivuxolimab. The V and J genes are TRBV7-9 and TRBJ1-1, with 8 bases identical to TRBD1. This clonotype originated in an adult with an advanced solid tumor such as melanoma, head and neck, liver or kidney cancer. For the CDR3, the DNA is TGTGCCAGCAGCTCGCAGGGGGCAAAGAACACTGAAGCTTTCTTT. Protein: CASSSQGAKNTEAFF.